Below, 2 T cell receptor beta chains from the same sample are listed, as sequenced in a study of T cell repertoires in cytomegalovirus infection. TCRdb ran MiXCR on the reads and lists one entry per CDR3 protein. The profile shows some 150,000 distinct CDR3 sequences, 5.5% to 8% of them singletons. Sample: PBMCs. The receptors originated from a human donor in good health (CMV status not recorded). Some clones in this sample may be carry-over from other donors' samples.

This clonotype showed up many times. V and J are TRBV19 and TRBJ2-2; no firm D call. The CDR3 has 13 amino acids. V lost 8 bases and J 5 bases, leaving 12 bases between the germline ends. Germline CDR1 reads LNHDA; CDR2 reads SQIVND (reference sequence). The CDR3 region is CASRTVITGELFF. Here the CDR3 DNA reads TGTGCCAGTCGCACAGTAATTACCGGGGAGCTGTTTTTT. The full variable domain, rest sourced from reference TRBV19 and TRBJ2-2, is DGGITQSPKYLFRKEGQNVTLSCEQNLNHDAMYWYRQDPGQGLRLIYYSQIVNDFQKGDIAEGYSVSREKKESFPLTVTSAQKNPTAFYLCASRTVITGELFFGEGSRLTVL.

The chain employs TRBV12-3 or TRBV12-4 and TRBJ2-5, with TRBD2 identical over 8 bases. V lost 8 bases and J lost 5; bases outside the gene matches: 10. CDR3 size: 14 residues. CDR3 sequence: CASGAAGGLETQYF. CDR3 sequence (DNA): TGTGCCAGCGGAGCCGCGGGGGGCTTGGAGACCCAGTACTTC.